Sequencing of this T cell receptor (beta chain) was carried out in a study of blood T cells in healthy people across ages. The authors ran a second PCR of about 7 to 11 cycles using a sample-barcoded 5' primer and a J-beta primer mix. Using its own MiXCR run on the 5' RACE reads, TCRdb lists one record per CDR3 protein. Here the sample spans hundreds of thousands of distinct CDR3 sequences, around 25% being singletons. Germline V gene lookup returns CDR1 ENHRY and CDR2 SYGVKD. This CDR3 contains 11 residues. V dropped 6 bases and J dropped 5 bases, with 6 bases sitting between them. This sample also belongs to another study, concerning T cells of mothers and their children.

The chain is built from TRBV10-3 and TRBJ2-3, with D unclear. This receptor was obtained from a boy between 10 and 17 years old in good health. What was sequenced was blood. The CDR3 sequence is CAISELDTQYF. In DNA form, the CDR3 reads TGTGCCATCAGCGAACTAGATACGCAGTATTTT.